Listed below are T cell receptor beta chains from one sample, sequenced in a study of monozygotic twins with cystic fibrosis. TCRdb keeps only in-frame clones here, not all; method: immunoSEQ multiplex PCR. Of around 30,000 clones listed, roughly 90% are singletons. The specimen sequenced was blood. All receptors come from a girl aged 2 to 9 with cystic fibrosis. Both conserved end residues are trimmed from each CDR3.

v_call | cdr3_aa
TRBV9 | ASSVSSLAGGPGGEQF
TRBV4-2 | ASSRDIAGGPRY
TRBV2 | ASSEVREVTGELF
TRBV2 | ASSEGRGQGRSGYT
TRBV2 | ASSEMAVYQPQH
TRBV7-8 | ASSHGAHGYT
TRBV11-2 | ASSLFGGPDTDTQY
TRBV5-1 | ASSPGGSSGPYEQY
TRBV5-8 | ASSITVSGRVADTQY
TRBV27 | ASRNPGDLGYT
TRBV5-1 | ASSLKNIQY
TRBV4-2 | ASSPSPTGWAGNTIY
TRBV27 | ASSLGTSGKRDEQF
TRBV30 | AWSVTGGGEKLF
TRBV7-2 | ASSPPGESEQY
TRBV19 | ASNSGEEGQPQH
TRBV10-2 | ASSEGLGYEETQY
TRBV30 | AWSVIAGTKYTDTQY
TRBV11-2 | ASSSYSRGGTGELF
TRBV19 | ASSIRDIQY
TRBV4-2 | ASSHAGTGGYNEQF
TRBV19 | ASSADRGPSPLH
TRBV29-1 | SVARRNGYT
TRBV15 | ATSRDTYDTGELF
TRBV7-9 | ASSDGRGAPHD
TRBV5-3 | ARSLLSAIYEQY
TRBV30 | AWSRVLGTDTQY
TRBV4-2 | ASSRDRVRGEAF
TRBV28 | ASSDPPRGADTQY
TRBV6-5 | ASSQGRVNQPQH
TRBV27 | ASSLGTGYNSPLH
TRBV7-2 | ASRTAGGAGNTGELF
TRBV5-1 | ASSLGTGDTYGYT
TRBV6-4 | ATCRGPIEKGAYYGYT
TRBV4-1 | ASSQDRTPYGYT
TRBV11-2 | ASSFLRTGELTGELF
TRBV4-3 | ASSQEAGNNEQF
TRBV19 | ASSTPGLVGGTQPQH
TRBV6-1 | ASSDGGGYTGELF
TRBV5-3 | ARSIAGLTYEQY
TRBV5-6 | ASSRSPRDYTYNEQF
TRBV15 | ATSGGRAEKLF
TRBV7-3 | ASSFRENTEAF
TRBV4-2 | ASSRREGEGEKLF
TRBV30 | AWHVFPGRGLKAF
TRBV30 | AWRHRGNQPQH
TRBV21-1 | ASARTPPVNEQF
TRBV27 | ASSPHLDSLNQPQH
TRBV4-2 | ASSQDGLGQPQH
TRBV4-2 | ASSQAVAGSGGNEQF
TRBV7-9 | ASSLVGSGARIQNTEAF
TRBV6-1 | ASRPSGGISYEQY
TRBV29-1 | SVEMGLNTEAF
TRBV27 | ASSGTANTEAF
TRBV25-1 | ASSDQGRTGGIGELF
TRBV27 | ASSPRQGFTYEQY
TRBV28 | ASSSAQPQH
TRBV2 | ASRLDRGSSGANVLT
TRBV7-2 | ASSSSGISYNSPLH